This TCR beta chain was identified during a study of identical twins. The study's findings and limits: Out-of-frame alpha sequences common to twins exhibited an excess of low generation probability.

TCRdb re-derived calls from the 5' RACE reads in MiXCR, one entry per CDR3 protein. The table includes 500,000 to 700,000 distinct CDR3 sequences, roughly 7.1% detected once. Donors were all healthy Caucasians. This clonotype was picked up many times. The antigen is unknown. The CDR3 spans 15 residues. CDR1 is SQVTM and CDR2 is ANQGSEA in the germline V gene. The V segment lost 6 bases and the J segment 2 bases; nucleotides outside the gene matches: 11. The sample was also linked to a second study, of yellow fever vaccine responses in identical twins.

The chain uses TRBV29-1 and TRBJ1-1, with 8 bases identical to TRBD1. Input material: PBMCs. The TCR comes from a woman under 30 in good health. The CDR3 sequence is CSVGRTGPRNTEAFF. The CDR3, as DNA: TGCAGCGTCGGGAGGACAGGGCCCCGAAACACTGAAGCTTTCTTT.